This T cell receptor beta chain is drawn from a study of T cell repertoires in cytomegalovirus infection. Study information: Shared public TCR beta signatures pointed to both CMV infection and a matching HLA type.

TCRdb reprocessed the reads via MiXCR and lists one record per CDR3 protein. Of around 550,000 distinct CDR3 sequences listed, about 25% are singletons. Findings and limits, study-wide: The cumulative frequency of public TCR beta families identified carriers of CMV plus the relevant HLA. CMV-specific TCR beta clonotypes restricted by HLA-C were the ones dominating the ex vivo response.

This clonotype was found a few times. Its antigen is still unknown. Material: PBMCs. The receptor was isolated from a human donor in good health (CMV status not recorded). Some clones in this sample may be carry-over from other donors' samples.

The CDR3 spells CASSTGLAGHYEQYF. CDR3 in DNA: TGTGCCAGCAGTACGGGACTAGCGGGACACTACGAGCAGTACTTC. This sequence joins TRBV28 and TRBJ2-7, with TRBD2 matching 13 bases. The V gene's germline CDR1 is MDHEN and CDR2 SYDVKM. V lost 5 bases to trimming and J lost 3 bases; unmatched junction nucleotides: 4. This CDR3 comprises 15 residues.